The entry below describes one TCR beta chain. Looked up from germline, CDR1 is MNHEY and CDR2 is SMNVEV (reference sequence). The CDR3 covers 15 residues. Trimming at V came to 2 bases and at J to 8 bases, leaving 5 bases not matched to a gene. The data belong to a study of PD-L1 blockade in urothelial cancer. The overall study: The patients' atezolizumab therapy, 1,200 mg intravenously every 3 weeks, started in the mid-2010s. Blood was subjected to analysis at 3 weeks (second dose) and 6 weeks following treatment start.

The protocol was immunoSEQ multiplex PCR, while the TCRdb copy is restricted to in-frame clones and leaves out a portion. The table shows 85,000 to 95,000 clones, with 85% to 90% occurring only once. Time point described: pretreatment peripheral blood. Each patient's cancer was a locally advanced or metastatic urothelial carcinoma. The chain is built from TRBV27 and TRBJ2-1; TRBD1 agrees at 11 bases. This clonotype originated in a man aged 60 to 69 with urothelial cancer. This material consisted of PBMCs, taken around atezolizumab (anti-PD-L1) treatment. CDR3 nucleotides: TGTGCCAGCAGTTTAGGGACAGGGGGTTTTCATGAGCAGTTCTTC. Encoded protein: CASSLGTGGFHEQFF.